Given below is one TCR beta chain in context. Its antigen remains unknown. This entry comes from a study of shared clonotypes between healthy human individuals. The authors' processing: Junction-only sequences without quality scores came from ImmunoSEQ, so filtering differed. The table came from immunoSEQ multiplex PCR; TCRdb's copy has only in-frame clones and leaves some out. The V and J calls and the clone size are those of that table, but D and trimming were determined from the DNA. In the table there are around 1,100,000 clones, around three quarters of which are singletons. Findings of the study overall: Memory subsets generally showed lower estimated richness than naive subsets.

V was clipped by 7 bases and J by 5 bases, with 3 bases between them. Germline values: CDR1 DFQATT, CDR2 SNEGSKA (reference sequence). This CDR3 contains 9 residues. What was sequenced was memory CD4+ T cells from PBMCs. Subset of the sample: CD45RA-negative fraction. The receptor's source is a man aged 18-30 years in good health. Some clones in this sample may be carry-over from other donors' samples. The genes are TRBV20-1 and TRBJ2-1; D call uncertain. The CDR3 spells CSVDNEQFF. DNA of the CDR3: TGCAGTGTCGACAATGAGCAGTTCTTC.